The sequence of this TCR beta chain was determined in a study of technical replicates of blood from several donors. Assay: immunoSEQ multiplex PCR; the TCRdb copy retains only in-frame clones and omits some. The sample has 65,000 to 95,000 clones; 80% to 90% are singletons. The TCR sequence derives from a human donor in good health. Some clones in this sample may be carry-over from other donors' samples. The specimen sequenced was PBMCs.

For the CDR3, the DNA is TGCGCCAGCAGCCTAGGGGCTCAAGAGACCCAGTACTTC. Protein: CASSLGAQETQYF. The chain recombines TRBV4-1 with TRBJ2-5, with D possibly being TRBD1 (5 bases). V dropped 4 bases and J dropped 2 bases, with 8 bases sitting between them. Germline values: CDR1 MGHRA, CDR2 YSYEKL. This CDR3 is built from 13 residues.